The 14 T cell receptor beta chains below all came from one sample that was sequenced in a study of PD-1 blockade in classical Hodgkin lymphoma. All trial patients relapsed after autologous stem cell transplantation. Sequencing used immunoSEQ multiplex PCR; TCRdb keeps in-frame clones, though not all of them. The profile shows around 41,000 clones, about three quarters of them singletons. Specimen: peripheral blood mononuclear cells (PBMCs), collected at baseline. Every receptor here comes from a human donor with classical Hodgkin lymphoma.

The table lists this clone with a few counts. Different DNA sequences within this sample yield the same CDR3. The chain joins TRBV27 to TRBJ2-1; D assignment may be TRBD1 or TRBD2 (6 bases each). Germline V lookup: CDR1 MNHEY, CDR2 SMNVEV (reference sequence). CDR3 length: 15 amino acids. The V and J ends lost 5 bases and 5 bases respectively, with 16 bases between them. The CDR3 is CASSPRGPINNEQFF. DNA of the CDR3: TGTGCCAGCAGTCCTCGGGGGCCAATAAACAATGAGCAGTTCTTC.

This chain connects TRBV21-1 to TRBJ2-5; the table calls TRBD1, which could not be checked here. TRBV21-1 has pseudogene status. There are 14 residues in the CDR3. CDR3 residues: CASSKFGQGETQYF. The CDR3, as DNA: TGTGCCAGCAGCAAGTTCGGACAGGGAGAGACCCAGTACTTC.

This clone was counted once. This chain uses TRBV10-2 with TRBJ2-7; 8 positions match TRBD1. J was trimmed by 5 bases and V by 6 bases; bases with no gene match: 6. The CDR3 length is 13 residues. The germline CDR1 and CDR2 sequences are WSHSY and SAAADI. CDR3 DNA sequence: TGCGCCAGCAGGCGGACAGGGAGCAACGAGCAGTACTTC. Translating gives CASRRTGSNEQYF.

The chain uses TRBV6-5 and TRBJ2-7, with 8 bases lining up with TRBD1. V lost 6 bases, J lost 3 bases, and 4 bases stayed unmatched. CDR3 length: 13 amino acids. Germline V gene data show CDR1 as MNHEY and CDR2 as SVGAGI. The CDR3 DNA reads TGTGCCAGCAGACGGACAGGGAGCTACGAGCAGTACTTC. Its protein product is CASRRTGSYEQYF.

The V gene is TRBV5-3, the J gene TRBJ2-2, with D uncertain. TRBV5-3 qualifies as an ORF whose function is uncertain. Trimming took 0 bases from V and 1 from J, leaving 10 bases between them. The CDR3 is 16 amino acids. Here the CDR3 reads CARSLGSAVNTGELFF. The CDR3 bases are TGTGCCAGAAGCTTGGGATCTGCGGTGAACACCGGGGAGCTGTTTTTT.

The DNA for the CDR3 is TGTGCCAGCAGTTTACAGGGTGGGGGCTACACCTTC. It yields the protein CASSLQGGGYTF. The chain uses TRBV28 and TRBJ1-2; the D gene is possibly TRBD1 (5 bases). The CDR3 is made up of 12 amino acids. Trimming removed 2 bases at V and 8 bases at J, with 9 bases between. Per germline, CDR1 MDHEN and CDR2 SYDVKM.

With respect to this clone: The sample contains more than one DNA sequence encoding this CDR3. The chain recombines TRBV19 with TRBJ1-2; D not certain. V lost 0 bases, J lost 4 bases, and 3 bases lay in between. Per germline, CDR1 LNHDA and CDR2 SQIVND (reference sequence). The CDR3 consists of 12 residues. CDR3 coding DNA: TGTGCCAGTAGTATAGACACCTATGGCTACACCTTC. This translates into CASSIDTYGYTF.

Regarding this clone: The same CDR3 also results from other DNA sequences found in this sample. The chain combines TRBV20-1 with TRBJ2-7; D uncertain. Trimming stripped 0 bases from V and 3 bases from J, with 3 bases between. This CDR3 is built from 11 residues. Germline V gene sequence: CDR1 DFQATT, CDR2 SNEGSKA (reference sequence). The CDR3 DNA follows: TGCAGTGCTAGAGAGGACTACGAGCAGTACTTC. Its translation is CSAREDYEQYF.

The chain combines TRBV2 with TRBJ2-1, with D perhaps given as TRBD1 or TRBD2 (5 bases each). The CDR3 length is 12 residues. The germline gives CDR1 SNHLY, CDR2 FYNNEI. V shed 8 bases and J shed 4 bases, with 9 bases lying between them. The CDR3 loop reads CASGTEYNEQFF. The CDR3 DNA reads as TGTGCCAGCGGGACCGAATACAATGAGCAGTTCTTC. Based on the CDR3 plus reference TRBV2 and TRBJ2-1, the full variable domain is EPEVTQTPSHQVTQMGQEVILRCVPISNHLYFYWYRQILGQKVEFLVSFYNNEISEKSEIFDDQFSVERPDGSNFTLKIRSTKLEDSAMYFCASGTEYNEQFFGPGTRLTVL.

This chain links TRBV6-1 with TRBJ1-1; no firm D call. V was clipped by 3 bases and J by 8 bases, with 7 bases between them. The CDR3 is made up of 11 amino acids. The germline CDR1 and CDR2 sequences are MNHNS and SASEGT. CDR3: CASSEVAEAFF. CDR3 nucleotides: TGTGCCAGCAGTGAGGTAGCCGAAGCTTTCTTT.

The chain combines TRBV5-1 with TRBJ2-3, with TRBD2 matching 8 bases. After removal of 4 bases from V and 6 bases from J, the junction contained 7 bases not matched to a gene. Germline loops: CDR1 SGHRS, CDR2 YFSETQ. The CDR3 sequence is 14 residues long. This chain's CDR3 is CASSTRTSQDTQYF. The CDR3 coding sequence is TGCGCCAGCAGCACCAGGACTAGCCAGGATACGCAGTATTTT.

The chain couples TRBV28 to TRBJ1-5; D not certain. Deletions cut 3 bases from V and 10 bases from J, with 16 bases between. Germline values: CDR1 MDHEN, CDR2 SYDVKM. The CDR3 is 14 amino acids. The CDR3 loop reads CASSFRRLSAPQHF. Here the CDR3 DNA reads TGTGCCAGCAGTTTCCGCCGGTTATCAGCCCCCCAGCATTTT. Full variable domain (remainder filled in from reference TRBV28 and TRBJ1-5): DVKVTQSSRYLVKRTGEKVFLECVQDMDHENMFWYRQDPGLGLRLIYFSYDVKMKEKGDIPEGYSVSREKKERFSLILESASTNQTSMYLCASSFRRLSAPQHFGDGTRLSIL.

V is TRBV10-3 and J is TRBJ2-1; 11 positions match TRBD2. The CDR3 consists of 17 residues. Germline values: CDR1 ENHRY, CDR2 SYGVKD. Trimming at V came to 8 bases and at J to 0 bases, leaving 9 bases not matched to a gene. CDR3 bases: TGTGCCATCGGGGCCCTAGCGGGAGGTACCTCCTACAATGAGCAGTTCTTC. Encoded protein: CAIGALAGGTSYNEQFF.

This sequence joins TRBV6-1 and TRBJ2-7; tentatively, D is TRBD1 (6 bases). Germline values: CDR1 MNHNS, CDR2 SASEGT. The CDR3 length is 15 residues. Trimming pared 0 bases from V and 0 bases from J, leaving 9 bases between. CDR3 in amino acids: CASSEAWTDSYEQYF. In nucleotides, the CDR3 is TGTGCCAGCAGTGAAGCGTGGACAGACTCCTACGAGCAGTACTTC.